Listed below are T cell receptor beta chains from one sample, sequenced in a study of metastatic and nonmetastatic thyroid tumors. TCRdb re-called the PCR reads via MiXCR. Counted here are approximately 21,000 clones, 23% occurring once; the ten biggest clones make up roughly two thirds. The material sequenced was blood. These receptor sequences come from a male donor with papillary thyroid cancer or a benign thyroid nodule (not recorded which). Some clones in this sample may be carry-over from other donors' samples. Each CDR3 is given with its conserved first and last residue. The D gene is left open where the match is weak. Size tells how often a clone was seen (once, few, many) or the class of an expanded clone, and some rows leave it out.

D gene,J gene,V gene,clone size,CDR3 DNA,CDR3 protein
TRBD1,TRBJ1-1,TRBV19,many,TGTGCCAGTAGTGTTGGACAGGGCCACACTGAAGCTTTCTTT,CASSVGQGHTEAFF
TRBD2,TRBJ2-7,TRBV4-1,few,TGCGCCAGCAGCCGGAAATTAGCGGGAAGCGAGCAGTACTTC,CASSRKLAGSEQYF
NA,TRBJ2-3,TRBV19,many,TGTGCCAGTAAAGGACGGTGGGATACGCAGTATTTT,CASKGRWDTQYF
NA,TRBJ1-2,TRBV9,many,TGTGCCAGCAGCGTAGGGGGGAATAATGGCTACACCTTC,CASSVGGNNGYTF
TRBD1,TRBJ1-2,TRBV18,NA,TGTGCCAGCTCAACGACAGGGTACCTAGACTATGGCTACACCTTC,CASSTTGYLDYGYTF
NA,TRBJ1-3,TRBV13,many,TGTGCCAGCAGCTCCTCAAGTTCAGTTGTTGGAGACACCATATATTTT,CASSSSSSVVGDTIYF
TRBD2,TRBJ2-1,TRBV6-4,many,TGTGCCAGCAGTCTGGGACTAGCGGGAGGGAATGAGCAGTTCTTC,CASSLGLAGGNEQFF
TRBD1,TRBJ1-2,TRBV20-1,NA,TGCAGTGCTGACGTTCCCGGACAGGGAAGAAACTATGGCTACACCTTC,CSADVPGQGRNYGYTF
NA,TRBJ2-2,TRBV20-1,NA,TGCAGTGCTAGAGATCGGGGGGCCAACACCGGGGAGCTGTTTTTT,CSARDRGANTGELFF
NA,TRBJ1-2,TRBV20-1,many,TGCAGTGCTCCTGGGACCCCTGAAGGGGACGGCTACACCTTC,CSAPGTPEGDGYTF
NA,TRBJ2-1,TRBV11-2,many,TGTGCCAGCAGCTTAGATCGGGTCCGGCGGAAGTACAATGAGCAGTTCTTC,CASSLDRVRRKYNEQFF
NA,TRBJ2-2,TRBV12-3/TRBV12-4,NA,TGTGCCAGCAGCCGGACATGGGTGAACACCGGGGAGCTGTTTTTT,CASSRTWVNTGELFF
NA,TRBJ2-5,TRBV25-1,many,TGTGCCAGCAGTGAAGGTGGGCAGGGACAAGAGACCCAGTACTTC,CASSEGGQGQETQYF
NA,TRBJ2-2,TRBV3-1,many,TGTGCCAGCAGGGAGGCCGTCACCGGGGAGCTGTTTTTT,CASREAVTGELFF
TRBD1,TRBJ2-6,TRBV6-4,medium-sized,TGTGCCAGCAGCGGACAGGGGGATGGGGCCAACGTCCTGACTTTC,CASSGQGDGANVLTF
TRBD2,TRBJ2-2,TRBV7-3,NA,TGTGCCAGCAGCTTAAGTCTCGTTGCAGCGGGAAGTCGGGCCGGGGAGCTGTTTTTT,CASSLSLVAAGSRAGELFF
NA,TRBJ1-1,TRBV6-1,many,TGTGCCAGCAGAGGACCTTCTACTGAAGCTTTCTTT,CASRGPSTEAFF
NA,TRBJ1-1,TRBV7-2,NA,TGTGCCAGCAGTTTTGCGGGACACTTGAACACTGAAGCTTTCTTT,CASSFAGHLNTEAFF
TRBD2,TRBJ2-7,TRBV9,many,TGTGCCAGCAGCGCGGGAGGCTCCTACGAGCAGTACTTC,CASSAGGSYEQYF
NA,TRBJ1-5,TRBV28,NA,TGTGCCAGCAGTTTGGCCAGGTGGTCGGTGCCGCCCCAGCATTTT,CASSLARWSVPPQHF
NA,TRBJ2-5,TRBV20-1,many,TGCAGTGCTCGAAGCGGGACAATGAAAGAGACCCAGTACTTC,CSARSGTMKETQYF
NA,TRBJ2-7,TRBV18,many,TGTGCCAGCTCACTGGACGAAGGATTAGGGCCCTACGAGCAGTACTTC,CASSLDEGLGPYEQYF
NA,TRBJ2-3,TRBV6-4,NA,TGTGTCAGCAGTGACTCTGGGGACACAGATACGCAGTTTTTT,CVSSDSGDTDTQFF
NA,TRBJ2-3,TRBV7-2,many,TGTGCCAGCAGCTTAGGGCAGGGGGGAACAGATACGCAGTATTTT,CASSLGQGGTDTQYF
NA,TRBJ2-7,TRBV11-1,NA,TGTGCCAGCAGCCTACCCAACAGGGATTTTGGCGAGCAGTACTTC,CASSLPNRDFGEQYF
NA,TRBJ1-3,TRBV9,NA,TGTGCCAGCAGCGTAGGAGATCTCGGCTCTGGAAACACCATATATTTT,CASSVGDLGSGNTIYF
NA,TRBJ2-1,TRBV7-3,NA,TGTGCCAGCAGCTTATCGGGGGTCGAGCAGTTCTTC,CASSLSGVEQFF
NA,TRBJ2-1,TRBV11-2,many,TGTGCCAGCAGCTTAGGATTCGGGCGATACAATGAGCAGTTCTTC,CASSLGFGRYNEQFF
TRBD2,TRBJ2-1,TRBV20-1,NA,TGCAGTGCCCATCTAGCGGGAGTCTACAATGAGCAGTTCTTC,CSAHLAGVYNEQFF
NA,TRBJ2-3,TRBV30,many,TGTGCCTGGAGTGTTGAAGCTGATACGCAGTATTTT,CAWSVEADTQYF
TRBD2,TRBJ2-5,TRBV6-1,many,TGTGCCAGCAGTTCGTCGGGACTAAAAGAGACCCAGTACTTC,CASSSSGLKETQYF
NA,TRBJ1-1,TRBV28,NA,TGTGCCAGCAGACAGAACACTGAAGCTTTCTTT,CASRQNTEAFF
NA,TRBJ2-2,TRBV7-2,NA,TGTGCCAGCAGCTTCAACACCGGGGAGCTGTTTTTT,CASSFNTGELFF
TRBD2,TRBJ2-1,TRBV12-3/TRBV12-4,NA,TGTGCCAGCCATTTTAGTGGGCTAGCGGGGAAAGCACCCTACAATGAGCAGTTCTTC,CASHFSGLAGKAPYNEQFF
NA,TRBJ1-1,TRBV11-2,many,TGTGCCAGCAGCTTCTCAGGGAACACTGAAGCTTTCTTT,CASSFSGNTEAFF
TRBD1,TRBJ1-1,TRBV30,NA,TGTGCCCGGAGAAGTTGGGACAGGTTGACTGAAGCTTTCTTT,CARRSWDRLTEAFF
NA,TRBJ1-5,TRBV19,NA,TGTGCCAGTAGTATGCCAGGGGATCAGCCCCAGCATTTT,CASSMPGDQPQHF
TRBD1,TRBJ1-3,TRBV15,NA,TGTGCCACCAGCAGAGTCGGGAGACAGGGTTACGGAAACACCATATATTTT,CATSRVGRQGYGNTIYF
TRBD2,TRBJ2-7,TRBV2,many,TGTGCCAGCAGCGGGACTAGCGCCTACGAGCAGTACTTC,CASSGTSAYEQYF
TRBD1,TRBJ1-5,TRBV28,few,TGTGCCAGCAACCTAGGACAGGCCAATCAGCCCCAGCATTTT,CASNLGQANQPQHF
TRBD1,TRBJ2-1,TRBV11-2,many,TGTGCCAGCAGCTTATCGACAGGGGGCGTTGAGCAGTTCTTC,CASSLSTGGVEQFF
NA,TRBJ1-4,TRBV5-1,NA,TGCGCCAGCAGCTTGCCGACAAGCGAAAAACTGTTTTTT,CASSLPTSEKLFF
NA,TRBJ2-2,TRBV6-6,few,TGTGCCAGCAGTTACTCCGCGACCGGGGAGCTGTTTTTT,CASSYSATGELFF
NA,TRBJ2-3,TRBV24-1,NA,TGTGCCACCAGTGACACGCTAGCGTCCCCGGCCCAGTATTTT,CATSDTLASPAQYF
TRBD2,TRBJ2-6,TRBV6-5,many,TGTGCCAGCAGTTACAGACTAGCGGGAGCCTCTGGGGCCAACGTCCTGACTTTC,CASSYRLAGASGANVLTF
TRBD2,TRBJ2-1,TRBV6-5,many,TGTGCCAGCAGTTACGGTGGGACTAGGGTGGCATACAATGAGCAGTTCTTC,CASSYGGTRVAYNEQFF
NA,TRBJ1-4,TRBV20-1,NA,TGCAGTGCTGACAGGCGGAATGAAAAACTGTTTTTT,CSADRRNEKLFF
TRBD2,TRBJ2-3,TRBV20-1,many,TGCAGTGCTAGAGATTTTGGGAGGGCCACAGATACGCAGTATTTT,CSARDFGRATDTQYF
NA,TRBJ2-3,TRBV11-1,NA,TGTGCCAGCAGCCTAAGCTCCCTCACTATCACAGATACGCAGTATTTT,CASSLSSLTITDTQYF
NA,TRBJ2-3,TRBV11-2,many,TGTGCCAGCAGCTTAAGGCGAGTCACAGATACGCAGTATTTT,CASSLRRVTDTQYF
NA,TRBJ1-2,TRBV12-3/TRBV12-4,NA,TGTGCCAGCAGTAAATGGACCTATGGCTACACCTTC,CASSKWTYGYTF
NA,TRBJ2-5,TRBV29-1,few,TGCAGCGTTGTGGGGGTGCGAGTTAGCCGTGGTAGGCAAGAGACCCAGTACTTC,CSVVGVRVSRGRQETQYF
TRBD1,TRBJ1-6,TRBV6-1,NA,TGTGCCAGCAAGGGGGGACGGGACAGGGGGAATTCACCCCTCCACTTT,CASKGGRDRGNSPLHF
NA,TRBJ2-7,TRBV6-1,few,TGTGCCAGCAGACAAATAACTGTCCCCTACGAGCAGTACTTC,CASRQITVPYEQYF
NA,TRBJ2-2,TRBV20-1,many,TGCAGTGCTAGAGTCGGCGGGATCGGGGAGCTGTTTTTT,CSARVGGIGELFF
TRBD1,TRBJ1-1,TRBV30,many,TGTGCCTGGAGGGGGACAGGGGACACTGAAGCTTTCTTT,CAWRGTGDTEAFF
NA,TRBJ2-7,TRBV28,many,TGTGCCAGTCGTCGGGGAGGGGGAATAGTCGAGCAGTACTTC,CASRRGGGIVEQYF
NA,TRBJ1-1,TRBV7-8,many,TGTGCCAGCAGCCCTAAGGTGCAGGGAATCACTGAAGCTTTCTTT,CASSPKVQGITEAFF
TRBD1,TRBJ2-2,TRBV4-1,once,TGCGCCAGCAGCCCCCAAGGGACAGTGAACACCCGGGAGCTGTTTTTT,CASSPQGTVNTRELFF
NA,TRBJ1-2,TRBV6-1,many,TGTGCCAGCAGTTCAGCGGGGGCTAACTATGGCTACACCTTC,CASSSAGANYGYTF